A selection of T cell receptor beta chains follows, all from one sample in a study of control samples from healthy donors and cancer patients. Generated by immunoSEQ multiplex PCR, the TCRdb table keeps only in-frame clones and is missing some. Altogether roughly 90,000 clones are present, roughly four fifths being singletons, with the ten largest covering around 9.5%. What was sequenced was blood. The receptors were sampled from a woman aged 60-70 years in good health. The CDR3 runs from the conserved cysteine through the conserved F or W. Each record gives: D gene, CDR3 length, clone size, J gene, V gene, CDR3 DNA, CDR3 protein. D genes are given only for firm matches. Size tells how often a clone was seen (once, few, many) or the class of an expanded clone, and some rows leave it out.

>NA|17|NA|TRBJ1-5|TRBV7-2
TGTGCCAGCAGCTTTGGTCGATTGGGTGACGGCCTATGGCCCCAGCATTTT
CASSFGRLGDGLWPQHF
>TRBD1|15|NA|TRBJ2-3|TRBV3-1/TRBV3-2
TGTGCCAGCAGCCAAGGGGACAGGGCAATAGATACGCAGTATTTT
CASSQGDRAIDTQYF
>NA|12|NA|TRBJ1-5|TRBV6-6
TGTGCCAGCAGTTACGGAGGACAGCCCCAGCATTTT
CASSYGGQPQHF
>NA|15|NA|TRBJ2-6|TRBV7-2
TGTGCCAGCAGCTTAATTTGGACCGGGGCCAACGTCCTGACTTTC
CASSLIWTGANVLTF
>TRBD2|15|NA|TRBJ2-7|TRBV6-5
TGTGCCAGCATCTGGGCCCCTAGCGGGCCTTACGAGCAGTACTTC
CASIWAPSGPYEQYF
>NA|18|NA|TRBJ2-2|TRBV12-2
TGTGCAAGTCGCTTAGCGGCCCCAAAGACAGCGAACACCGGGGAGCTGTTTTTT
CASRLAAPKTANTGELFF
>TRBD1|15|NA|TRBJ1-1|TRBV5-6
TGTGCCAGCAGCGAAGCCGGGACAGACAGCCCTGAAGCTTTCTTT
CASSEAGTDSPEAFF
>NA|16|NA|TRBJ1-2|TRBV6-2/TRBV6-3
TGTGCCAGCAGTTACGGCCCGGGAGGGGCCCTCTATGGCTACACCTTC
CASSYGPGGALYGYTF
>NA|13|few|TRBJ1-4|TRBV6-5
TGTGCCAGCAGTCCGACAGTTAATGAAAAACTGTTTTTT
CASSPTVNEKLFF
>NA|14|NA|TRBJ1-1|TRBV6-6
TGTGCCAGCACCGGATCAGGGATCGGCACTGAAGCTTTCTTT
CASTGSGIGTEAFF
>TRBD1|15|NA|TRBJ1-1|TRBV11-2
TGTGCCAGCAGTAGACAGGGGGCCCTGAACACTGAAGCTTTCTTT
CASSRQGALNTEAFF
>TRBD2|15|NA|TRBJ2-7|TRBV7-9
TGTGCCAGCAGCTTTACGGGAGGGAGGTCCTACGAGCAGTACTTC
CASSFTGGRSYEQYF
>NA|13|few|TRBJ2-1|TRBV19
TGTGCCAGTAGTCCCGCGACCAGCGATGAGCAGTTCTTC
CASSPATSDEQFF
>NA|13|NA|TRBJ1-5|TRBV12-3/TRBV12-4
TGTGCCAGCAGTTCCAACACGAATCAGCCCCAGCATTTT
CASSSNTNQPQHF
>NA|11|few|TRBJ2-7|TRBV7-9
TGTGCCAGCAGCCTTAACGGCGAGCAGTACTTC
CASSLNGEQYF
>NA|14|NA|TRBJ2-6|TRBV7-2
TGTGCCAGCAGCTTGGACTCTGGGGCCAACGTCCTGACTTTC
CASSLDSGANVLTF
>TRBD2|14|NA|TRBJ2-1|TRBV5-1
TGCGCCAGCAGTAGCGGGAGCGTTAACAATGAGCAGTTCTTC
CASSSGSVNNEQFF
>TRBD1|15|NA|TRBJ1-4|TRBV5-1
TGCGCCAGCAGCCCCGAGGGACAGGGTAGAGAAAAACTGTTTTTT
CASSPEGQGREKLFF
>NA|15|NA|TRBJ1-5|TRBV19
TGTGCCAGTAGTACGGACAAGGTTGGCAATCAGCCCCAGCATTTT
CASSTDKVGNQPQHF
>TRBD2|15|NA|TRBJ2-1|TRBV4-2
TGTGCCAGCAGAGGGACTAGCGGGAGCTACAATGAGCAGTTCTTC
CASRGTSGSYNEQFF
>NA|13|NA|TRBJ1-2|TRBV27
TGTGCCAGCAGTTTATCGCCCGGTGGGGGCTACACCTTC
CASSLSPGGGYTF
>NA|15|NA|TRBJ1-3|TRBV2
TGTGCCAGCAGTAGGGACACGCGCTCTGGAAACACCATATATTTT
CASSRDTRSGNTIYF
>NA|14|NA|TRBJ1-6|TRBV24-1
TGTGCCACCAGTCCGGGACATTCGAGTTCACCCCTCCACTTT
CATSPGHSSSPLHF
>NA|10|NA|TRBJ2-1|TRBV20-1
TGCAGTGCTAAGTACAATGAGCAGTTCTTC
CSAKYNEQFF
>TRBD1|15|NA|TRBJ1-6|TRBV6-5
TGTGCCAGTCACCCATCGGACAGGGACAATTCACCCCTCCACTTT
CASHPSDRDNSPLHF
>NA|12|once|TRBJ2-5|TRBV14
TGTGCCAGCAGCCGGGGTATTGAGACCCAGTACTTC
CASSRGIETQYF
>NA|14|NA|TRBJ1-1|TRBV5-1
TGCGCCAGCAGCTCGGTCCCAGGGGTCACTGAAGCCTTCTTT
CASSSVPGVTEAFF
>TRBD2|15|NA|TRBJ2-5|TRBV11-2
TGTGCCAGCAGCTTAGCTGCGGGGGAGGGAGAGACCCAGTACTTC
CASSLAAGEGETQYF